The source of this T cell receptor beta chain is a study of T cell repertoires in cytomegalovirus infection. TCRdb re-called the reads through MiXCR, storing one row per CDR3 protein. The table includes 300,000 to 400,000 distinct CDR3 sequences, about 27% detected once. On this clonotype itself: Its antigen remains unknown.

Losses at the gene ends were 3 bases for V and 2 bases for J; bases not matched to a gene: 4. Germline CDR1 and CDR2: WSHSY and SAAADI. The CDR3 is 16 amino acids. The chain recombines TRBV10-2 with TRBJ2-2, with TRBD2 identical over 9 bases. The source material was cultured PBMCs, sampled from culture after CMV antigen stimulation. This clonotype was sampled from a human donor in good health (CMV status not recorded). Some clones in this sample may be carry-over from other donors' samples. CDR3 sequence (DNA): TGCGCCAGCAGTGATAGCGGGGGCACAAACACCGGGGAGCTGTTTTTT. Translation: CASSDSGGTNTGELFF.